The rows below give T cell receptor beta chains drawn from one sample of a study of Ad26.COV2.S vaccination and SARS-CoV-2 variants. Generated by immunoSEQ multiplex PCR, the TCRdb table keeps only in-frame clones and is missing some. The sample lists fewer than 500,000 clones, approximately 92% occurring once. The sequencing used peripheral blood, collected in a trial of Ad26.COV2.S vaccine versus placebo. These receptor sequences come from a person aged 18-65 years who received the Ad26.COV2.S COVID-19 vaccine or a placebo. Each CDR3 is given with its conserved first and last residue. Each record gives: CDR3 length, J gene, V gene, CDR3 protein.

length: 16
J: TRBJ1-1
V: TRBV5-8
CDR3: CASSLLGTGPNTEAFF

length: 14
J: TRBJ1-2
V: TRBV7-8
CDR3: CASSSDSGNYGYTF

length: 14
J: TRBJ2-3
V: TRBV14
CDR3: CASSRTGPVDTQYF

length: 14
J: TRBJ1-2
V: TRBV11-2
CDR3: CASSLVRSNYGYTF

length: 14
J: TRBJ2-2
V: TRBV7-9
CDR3: CASSLAYRAGELFF

length: 15
J: TRBJ2-2
V: TRBV19
CDR3: CASSSGDANTGELFF

length: 15
J: TRBJ1-1
V: TRBV6-2/TRBV6-3
CDR3: CASSSQQGMNTEAFF

length: 13
J: TRBJ1-1
V: TRBV19
CDR3: CASRQGAGTEAFF

length: 14
J: TRBJ2-5
V: TRBV18
CDR3: CASSTGPGRETQYF

length: 13
J: TRBJ1-1
V: TRBV7-9
CDR3: CASSFAGNTEAFF

length: 14
J: TRBJ1-2
V: TRBV7-9
CDR3: CASSSGQGFYGYTF

length: 15
J: TRBJ1-2
V: TRBV15
CDR3: CATSSRNRGGYGYTF

length: 13
J: TRBJ1-2
V: TRBV6-5
CDR3: CASSRELNYGYTF

length: 15
J: TRBJ1-2
V: TRBV7-9
CDR3: CASSLFPGSHYGYTF

length: 15
J: TRBJ1-1
V: TRBV4-2
CDR3: CASSQAQGVKTEAFF

length: 15
J: TRBJ1-1
V: TRBV27
CDR3: CASSPDRVVNTEAFF

length: 16
J: TRBJ2-1
V: TRBV5-6
CDR3: CASSWQEMGSYNEQFF

length: 16
J: TRBJ1-5
V: TRBV6-2/TRBV6-3
CDR3: CASSYGAGNPNQPQHF